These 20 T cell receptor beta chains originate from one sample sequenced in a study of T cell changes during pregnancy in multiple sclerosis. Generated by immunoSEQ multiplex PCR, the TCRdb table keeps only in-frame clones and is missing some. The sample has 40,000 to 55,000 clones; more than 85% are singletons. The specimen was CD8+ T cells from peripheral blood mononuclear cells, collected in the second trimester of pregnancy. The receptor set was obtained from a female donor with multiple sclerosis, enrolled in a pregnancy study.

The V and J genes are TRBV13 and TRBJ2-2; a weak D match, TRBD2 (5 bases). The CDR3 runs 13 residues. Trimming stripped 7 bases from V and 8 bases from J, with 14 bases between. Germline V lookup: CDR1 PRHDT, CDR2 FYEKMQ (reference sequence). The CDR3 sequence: CASTPGRNGELFF. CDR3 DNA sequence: TGTGCCAGCACCCCGGGGAGAAATGGGGAGCTGTTTTTT.

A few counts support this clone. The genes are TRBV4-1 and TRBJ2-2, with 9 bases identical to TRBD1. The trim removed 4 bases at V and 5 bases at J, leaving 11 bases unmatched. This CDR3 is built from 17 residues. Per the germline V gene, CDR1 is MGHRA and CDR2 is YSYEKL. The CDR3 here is CASSPFGGQGGTGELFF. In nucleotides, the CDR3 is TGCGCCAGCAGCCCCTTTGGGGGACAGGGCGGGACCGGGGAGCTGTTTTTT.

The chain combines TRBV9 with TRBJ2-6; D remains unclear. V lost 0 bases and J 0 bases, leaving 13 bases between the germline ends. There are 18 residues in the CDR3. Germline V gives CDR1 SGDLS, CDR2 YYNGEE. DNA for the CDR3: TGTGCCAGCAGCGTAGTGGCAGTTCCAGGCTCTGGGGCCAACGTCCTGACTTTC. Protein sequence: CASSVVAVPGSGANVLTF.

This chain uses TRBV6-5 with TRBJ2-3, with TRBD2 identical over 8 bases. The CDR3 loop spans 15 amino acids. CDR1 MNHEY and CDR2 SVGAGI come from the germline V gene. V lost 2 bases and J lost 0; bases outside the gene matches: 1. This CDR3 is CASSYVAGSTDTQYF. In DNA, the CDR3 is TGTGCCAGCAGTTACGTAGCGGGGAGCACAGATACGCAGTATTTT.

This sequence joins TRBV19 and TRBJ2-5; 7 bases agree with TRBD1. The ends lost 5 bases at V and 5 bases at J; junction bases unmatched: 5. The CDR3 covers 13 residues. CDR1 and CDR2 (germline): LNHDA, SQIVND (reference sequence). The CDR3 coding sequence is TGTGCCAGTAGTCGACAGGGTTGGGAGACCCAGTACTTC. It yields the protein CASSRQGWETQYF.

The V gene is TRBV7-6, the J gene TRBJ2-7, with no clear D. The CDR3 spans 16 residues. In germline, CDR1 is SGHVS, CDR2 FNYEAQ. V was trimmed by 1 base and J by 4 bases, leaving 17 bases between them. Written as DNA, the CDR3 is TGTGCCAGCAGCTTAGTAGAGGCAGAGAGCTCGTACGAGCAGTACTTC. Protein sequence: CASSLVEAESSYEQYF.

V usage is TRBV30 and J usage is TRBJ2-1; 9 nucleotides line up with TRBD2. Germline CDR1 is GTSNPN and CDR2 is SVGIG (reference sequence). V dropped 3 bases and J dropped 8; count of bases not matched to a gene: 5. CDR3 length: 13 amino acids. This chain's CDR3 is CAWSLAGLYEQFF. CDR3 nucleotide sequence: TGTGCCTGGAGCCTAGCGGGGCTTTATGAGCAGTTCTTC.

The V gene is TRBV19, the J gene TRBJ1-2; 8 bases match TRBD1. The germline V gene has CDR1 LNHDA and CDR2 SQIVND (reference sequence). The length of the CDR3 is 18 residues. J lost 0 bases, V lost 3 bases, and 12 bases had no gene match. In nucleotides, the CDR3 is TGTGCCAGTAGTATTAAGGCGGCAGGGGGCTTAGCTAACTATGGCTACACCTTC. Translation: CASSIKAAGGLANYGYTF.

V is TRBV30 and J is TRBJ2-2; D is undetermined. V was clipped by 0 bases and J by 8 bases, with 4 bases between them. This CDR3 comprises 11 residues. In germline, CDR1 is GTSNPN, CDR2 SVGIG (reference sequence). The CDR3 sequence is CAWSVSGELFF. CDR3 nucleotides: TGTGCCTGGAGTGTGAGTGGGGAGCTGTTTTTT.

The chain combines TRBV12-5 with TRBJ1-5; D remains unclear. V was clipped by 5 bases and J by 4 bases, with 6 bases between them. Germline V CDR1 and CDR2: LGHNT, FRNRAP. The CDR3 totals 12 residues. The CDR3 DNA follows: TGTGCTAGTGGTCGGGGTAATCAGCCCCAGCATTTT. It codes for CASGRGNQPQHF.

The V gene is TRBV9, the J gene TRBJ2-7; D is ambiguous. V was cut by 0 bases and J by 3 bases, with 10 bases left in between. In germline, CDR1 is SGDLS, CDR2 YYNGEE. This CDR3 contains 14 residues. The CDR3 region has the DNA TGTGCCAGCAGCGTAGCGAACAGAGACTACGAGCAGTACTTC. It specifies CASSVANRDYEQYF.

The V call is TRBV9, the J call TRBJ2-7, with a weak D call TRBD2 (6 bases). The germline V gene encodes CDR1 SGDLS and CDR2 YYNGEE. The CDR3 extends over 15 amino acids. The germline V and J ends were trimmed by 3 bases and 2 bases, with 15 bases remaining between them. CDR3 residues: CASSGRDFSAYEQYF. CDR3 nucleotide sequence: TGTGCCAGCAGCGGACGGGACTTTTCCGCCTACGAGCAGTACTTC. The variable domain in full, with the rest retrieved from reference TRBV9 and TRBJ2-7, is DSGVTQTPKHLITATGQRVTLRCSPRSGDLSVYWYQQSLDQGLQFLIQYYNGEERAKGNILERFSAQQFPDLHSELNLSSLELGDSALYFCASSGRDFSAYEQYFGPGTRLTVT.

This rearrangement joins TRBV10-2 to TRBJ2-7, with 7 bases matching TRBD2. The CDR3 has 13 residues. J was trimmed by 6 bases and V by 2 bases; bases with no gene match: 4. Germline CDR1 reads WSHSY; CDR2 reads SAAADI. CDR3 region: CASSEGGRAEQYF. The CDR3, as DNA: TGCGCCAGCAGTGAGGGAGGGAGGGCCGAGCAGTACTTC.

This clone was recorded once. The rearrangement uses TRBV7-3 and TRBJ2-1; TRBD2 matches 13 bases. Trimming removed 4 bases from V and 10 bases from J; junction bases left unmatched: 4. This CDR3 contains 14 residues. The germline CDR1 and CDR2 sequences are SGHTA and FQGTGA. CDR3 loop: CASSSGTSGAEQFF. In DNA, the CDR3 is TGTGCCAGCAGCTCCGGGACTAGCGGGGCGGAGCAGTTCTTC.

The CDR3 here is CASSLVNIAEAFF. As DNA, the CDR3 is TGTGCCAGCAGCTTAGTTAATATAGCTGAAGCTTTCTTT. The rearrangement uses TRBV7-8 and TRBJ1-1, with no clear D. The CDR3 has 13 residues. Germline values: CDR1 SGHVS, CDR2 FQNEAQ. The ends were cut back, 1 base at V and 6 bases at J, with 9 bases in the middle.

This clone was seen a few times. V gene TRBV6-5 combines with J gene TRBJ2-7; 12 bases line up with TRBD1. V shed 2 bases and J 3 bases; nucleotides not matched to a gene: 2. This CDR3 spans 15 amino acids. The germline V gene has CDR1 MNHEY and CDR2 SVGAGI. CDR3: CASSYGTGGFYEQYF. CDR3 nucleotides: TGTGCCAGCAGTTACGGGACAGGGGGCTTCTACGAGCAGTACTTC.

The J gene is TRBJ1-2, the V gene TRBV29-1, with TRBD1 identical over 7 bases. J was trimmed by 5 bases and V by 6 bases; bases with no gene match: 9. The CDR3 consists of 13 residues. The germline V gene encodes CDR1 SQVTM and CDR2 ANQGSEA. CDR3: CSVTRQGNYGYTF. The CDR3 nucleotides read TGCAGCGTGACTAGACAGGGCAATTATGGCTACACCTTC.

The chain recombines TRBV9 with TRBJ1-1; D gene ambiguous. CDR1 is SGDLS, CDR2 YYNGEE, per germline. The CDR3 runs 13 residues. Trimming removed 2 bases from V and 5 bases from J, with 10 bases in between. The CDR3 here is CASSVEGGTEAFF. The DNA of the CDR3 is TGTGCCAGCAGCGTCGAGGGTGGGACTGAAGCTTTCTTT. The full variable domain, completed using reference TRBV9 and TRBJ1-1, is DSGVTQTPKHLITATGQRVTLRCSPRSGDLSVYWYQQSLDQGLQFLIQYYNGEERAKGNILERFSAQQFPDLHSELNLSSLELGDSALYFCASSVEGGTEAFFGQGTRLTVV.

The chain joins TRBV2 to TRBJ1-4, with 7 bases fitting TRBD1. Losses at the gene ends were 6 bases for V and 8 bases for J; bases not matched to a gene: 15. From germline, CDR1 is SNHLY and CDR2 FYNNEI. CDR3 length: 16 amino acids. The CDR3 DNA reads TGTGCCAGCAGGCCTACCCGACAGGGATGGGGGGAAAAACTGTTTTTT. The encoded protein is CASRPTRQGWGEKLFF.

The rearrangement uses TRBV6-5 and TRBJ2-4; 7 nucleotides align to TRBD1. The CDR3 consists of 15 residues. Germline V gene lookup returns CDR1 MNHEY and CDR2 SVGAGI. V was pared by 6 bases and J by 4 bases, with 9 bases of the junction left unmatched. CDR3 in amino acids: CASSWTRQGKNIQYF. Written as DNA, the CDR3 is TGTGCCAGCAGCTGGACGAGACAGGGTAAAAACATTCAGTACTTC.